The 4 T cell receptor beta chains in this list originate from one sample, sequenced in a study of T cell responses to AZD1222 COVID-19 vaccine. The assay was immunoSEQ multiplex PCR, and TCRdb's table has in-frame clones only and misses some. The repertoire includes roughly 140,000 clones, just over 90% of them detected once, and under 2% sits in the top ten. The sequenced sample was peripheral blood, obtained on day 0 of AZD1222 vaccination. Receptors originate from an adult in good health.

This sequence joins TRBV14 and TRBJ2-2; D not resolved. The CDR3 totals 15 residues. V was pared by 0 bases and J by 2 bases, with 7 bases between. Germline loops: CDR1 SGHDN, CDR2 FVKESK. CDR3 sequence reads: CASSQDRLNTGELFF. The DNA for the CDR3 is TGTGCCAGCAGCCAAGATCGATTAAACACCGGGGAGCTGTTTTTT.

CDR3 loop: CASSTVPTGVEKLFF. CDR3 in DNA: TGTGCCAGCAGTACAGTGCCGACAGGGGTAGAAAAACTGTTTTTT. The V gene is TRBV27, the J gene TRBJ1-4; 8 bases map to TRBD1. The germline CDR1 and CDR2 sequences are MNHEY and SMNVEV (reference sequence). This CDR3 is built from 15 residues. The V gene end was trimmed by 5 bases and the J gene end by 8 bases; junction bases not matched to a gene: 10.

In this sample, this clone turned up a few times. This sequence joins TRBV6-4 and TRBJ1-2; maybe TRBD1 (5 bases). This CDR3 has 14 residues. V lost 5 bases to trimming and J lost 5 bases, with 15 bases between them. Germline CDR1 is MRHNA and CDR2 is SNTAGT. CDR3 sequence: CASSMGAGGYGYTF. DNA of the CDR3: TGTGCCAGCAGTATGGGCGCCGGGGGGTATGGCTACACCTTC.

The chain links TRBV19 to TRBJ2-7, with 9 bases that match TRBD2. V lost 3 bases and J lost 0; bases outside the gene matches: 6. Per the germline V gene, CDR1 is LNHDA and CDR2 is SQIVND (reference sequence). The CDR3 has 16 residues. This CDR3 is CASSIRLAAFSYEQYF. Written as DNA, the CDR3 is TGTGCCAGTAGTATCCGACTAGCGGCTTTCTCCTACGAGCAGTACTTC.